A single T cell receptor (beta chain) is shown here with its context. Its specificity is not known. This CDR3 has 16 residues. Germline lookup yields CDR1 MGHRA and CDR2 YSYEKL. Trimming cost V 2 bases and J 4 bases, with 17 bases left between them. Unsorted cryopreserved PBMC were sequenced, averaging about 100,000 T cells per clinical donor. Clones were sequenced by immunoSEQ multiplex PCR, and TCRdb holds only the in-frame ones, with some missing. The sample lists about 20,000 clones; 75% to 90% were seen once. This sample was included in a study of T cells in tuberculosis. The study, taken as a whole, reports: Smaller distances to GMM-specific TCRs suggested their expansion in active tuberculosis. Smaller alpha distances in active tuberculosis partly reflected shorter CDR3-alpha lengths.

This TCR was recovered from a donor aged 10-29 years with latent tuberculosis or without tuberculosis infection. This rearrangement joins TRBV4-1 to TRBJ1-2, with D perhaps TRBD1 (5 bases). Source material: PBMCs. The CDR3 here is CASSQTMDIPPYGYTF. Written as DNA, the CDR3 is TGCGCCAGCAGCCAAACGATGGACATCCCCCCCTATGGCTACACCTTC.